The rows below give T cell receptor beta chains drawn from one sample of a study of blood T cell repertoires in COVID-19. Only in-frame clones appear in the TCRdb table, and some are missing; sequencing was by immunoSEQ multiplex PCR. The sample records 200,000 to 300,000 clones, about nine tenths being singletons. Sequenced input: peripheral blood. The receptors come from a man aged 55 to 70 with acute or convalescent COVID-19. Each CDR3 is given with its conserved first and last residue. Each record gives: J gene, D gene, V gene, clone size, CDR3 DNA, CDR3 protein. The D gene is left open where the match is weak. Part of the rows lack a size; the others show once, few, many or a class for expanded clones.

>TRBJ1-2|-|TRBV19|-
TGTGCCAGTAGTATAGGGGTCGGGTCCTATGGCTACACCTTC
CASSIGVGSYGYTF
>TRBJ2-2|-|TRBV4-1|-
TGCGCCAGCAGCCAAGGTCTAGCAATCGGGGAGCTGTTTTTT
CASSQGLAIGELFF
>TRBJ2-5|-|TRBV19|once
TGTGCCAGTAGTATGGGGGGACTGACCTACCGAGAGACCCAGTACTTC
CASSMGGLTYRETQYF
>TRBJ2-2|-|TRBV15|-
TGTGCCACCAGCAGAGATAGTGGCACCGGGGAGCTGTTTTTT
CATSRDSGTGELFF
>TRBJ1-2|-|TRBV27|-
TGTGCCAGCAGTCGGGTTCTAGTGGGAGGGCCTGGTGGCTACACCTTC
CASSRVLVGGPGGYTF
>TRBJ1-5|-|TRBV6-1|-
TGTGCCAGCAGTGAAAGCATCAGGGAATATCAGCCCCAGCATTTT
CASSESIREYQPQHF
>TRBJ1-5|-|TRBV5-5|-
TGTGCCAGCACCCAGGTGGTCGGGGGCAATCAGCCCCAGCATTTT
CASTQVVGGNQPQHF
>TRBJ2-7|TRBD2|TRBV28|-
TGTGCCAGCAGTTCCCCCCTTGGGGTTGCGGGAGGTCGGACCTACGAGCAGTACTTC
CASSSPLGVAGGRTYEQYF
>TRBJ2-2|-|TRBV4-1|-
TGCGCCAGCAGCCAGACACAGGGATCCGGGGAGCTGTTTTTT
CASSQTQGSGELFF
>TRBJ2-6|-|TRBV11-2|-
TGTGCCAGCAGTAGAGACGGGAGGGCCAACGTCCTGACTTTC
CASSRDGRANVLTF
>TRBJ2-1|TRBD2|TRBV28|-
TGTGCCAGCAGTTCAACCAGTAGCGGGAGGAACGCGTACAATGAGCAGTTCTTC
CASSSTSSGRNAYNEQFF
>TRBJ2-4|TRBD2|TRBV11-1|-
TGTGCCAGCAGCTTAGGAATTTCGGGAGGACGAAACATTCAGTACTTC
CASSLGISGGRNIQYF
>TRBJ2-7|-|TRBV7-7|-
TGTGCTAGCAGCTTAGTTTACAGGGAAATCGAGCAGTACTTC
CASSLVYREIEQYF
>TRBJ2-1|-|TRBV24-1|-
TGTGCCACCAGTGATTTAGGGACATCCGATGAGCAGTTCTTC
CATSDLGTSDEQFF
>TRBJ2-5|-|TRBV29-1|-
TGCAGCGTAGGGGTGAACCAAGAGACCCAGTACTTC
CSVGVNQETQYF
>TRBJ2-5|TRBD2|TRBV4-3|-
TGCGCCAGCAGCCGCGGGAGGGGCCAAGAGACCCAGTACTTC
CASSRGRGQETQYF
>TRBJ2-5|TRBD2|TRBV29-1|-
TGCAGCGTTGGAGGACTAGCGGGGGGGTTGCAAGAGACCCAGTACTTC
CSVGGLAGGLQETQYF
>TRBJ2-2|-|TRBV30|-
TGTGCCTGGAGTGCAGGGAGGACCGGGGAGCTGTTTTTT
CAWSAGRTGELFF
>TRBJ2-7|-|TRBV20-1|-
TGCAGTGCTAGAGGTCCGGGGGAGCAGTACTTC
CSARGPGEQYF
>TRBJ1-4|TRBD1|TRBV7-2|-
TGTGCCAGCAGCCCAAGACAGGGCGCAACTAATGAAAAACTGTTTTTT
CASSPRQGATNEKLFF
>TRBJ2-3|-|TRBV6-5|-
TGTGCCAGCAGTCAACTAGATACGCAGTATTTT
CASSQLDTQYF
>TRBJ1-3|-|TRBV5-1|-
TGCGCCAGCAGCTTGGTACAGGGTTCAGCTGGAAACACCATATATTTT
CASSLVQGSAGNTIYF
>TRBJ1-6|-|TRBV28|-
TGTGCCAGCAGTGCAAATCGAGAAAATAATTCACCCCTCCACTTT
CASSANRENNSPLHF
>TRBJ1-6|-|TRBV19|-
TGTGCCAGTAGTATTGGTATTCCGGCAGGGACATCACCCCTCCACTTT
CASSIGIPAGTSPLHF
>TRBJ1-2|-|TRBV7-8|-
TGTGCCAGCAGCTTAGTTGCAGGGGAGTTCAACTATGGCTACACCTTC
CASSLVAGEFNYGYTF
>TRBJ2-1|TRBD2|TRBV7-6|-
TGTGCCAGCAGCTTAGTATCTCCGGGGGGACTAGCGGGGACTGGCAATGAGCAGTTCTTC
CASSLVSPGGLAGTGNEQFF
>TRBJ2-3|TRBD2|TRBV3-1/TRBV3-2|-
TGTGCCAGCAGCCTTCGTAGCGGGGTCCAGCATACGCAGTATTTT
CASSLRSGVQHTQYF
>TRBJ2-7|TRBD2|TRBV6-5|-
TGTGCCAGCAGCGCCCTTAGCGGGAGTGATTACGAGCAGTACTTC
CASSALSGSDYEQYF
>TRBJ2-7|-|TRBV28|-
TGTGCCACCAAGGTAGGAGGCACGTACGAGCAGTACTTC
CATKVGGTYEQYF